This T cell receptor (beta chain) was documented in a study of human T cells and chemical hapten exposure. Across the study: The study sensitized with 2% DPC on an approximately 2 cm by approximately 2 cm patch of upper inner arm skin. Patients were given diphenylcyclopropenone on the scalp weekly across the approximately 26-week study. The study patch tested 0.01% DPC on the upper back and read results at 6 days.

Study-wide results and caveats: Sensitization with DPC brought no change to TCRs above 1 in 1000 in frequency.

Germline CDR1 MNHEY, CDR2 SVGEGT. V shed 5 bases, J shed 4 bases, and the junction held 7 bases outside the gene matches. The CDR3 contains 15 residues. This clonotype was counted ten times or more. Its antigen is unidentified. From the RACE reads, TCRdb called clonotypes with MiXCR, one entry per CDR3 protein. The top ten hold 2.5% to 3.5% of the sample, which has about 120,000 distinct CDR3 sequences, about 13% seen once. The time point was: pre-sensitization, week 0. The treatment denotes: therapeutic diphenylcyclopropenone sensitization with weekly scalp DPC. The receptor comes from a woman aged 18-29 years with alopecia areata. Some clones in this sample may be carry-over from other donors' samples. The sample in question was whole blood, obtained in connection with sensitization to the hapten diphenylcyclopropenone (DPC). The gene calls are TRBV6-2 or TRBV6-3 and TRBJ2-1, with 8 bases fitting TRBD2. For the CDR3, the DNA is TGTGCCAGCAGTACATCTCGCGGGGGGTACAATGAGCAGTTCTTC. Its protein is CASSTSRGGYNEQFF.